This is a list of T cell receptor beta chains from one sample in a study of T cell responses to AZD1222 COVID-19 vaccine. The repertoire was sequenced with immunoSEQ multiplex PCR; TCRdb's copy has only in-frame clones and lacks some. The sample consists of over 130,000 clones, 90% of them appearing once. The sequenced sample was peripheral blood, obtained 28 days after the second AZD1222 dose. These TCRs come from an adult who received the AZD1222 COVID-19 vaccine. Each CDR3 is given with its conserved first and last residue. Each record gives: J gene, D gene, clone size, V gene, CDR3 DNA, CDR3 protein. A D gene is named only where the DNA matches it firmly. Where a row states a size, it is once, few, many or the class of an expanded clone; other rows omit it.

TRBJ2-7 | TRBD2 | - | TRBV29-1 | TGCAGCGTAGGACTAGCGGGAGTTAACGAGCAGTACTTC | CSVGLAGVNEQYF
TRBJ2-3 | - | once | TRBV30 | TGTGCCTGGAGTACCAATCCGTGGAGCACAGATACGCAGTATTTT | CAWSTNPWSTDTQYF
TRBJ2-2 | - | - | TRBV3-1/TRBV3-2 | TGTGCCAGCAGCCTGCCCCAGGGGCCGAACACCGGGGAGCTGTTTTTT | CASSLPQGPNTGELFF
TRBJ2-2 | - | once | TRBV18 | TGTGCCAGCTCACTTCAAAACACCGGGGAGCTGTTTTTT | CASSLQNTGELFF
TRBJ1-1 | TRBD1 | - | TRBV18 | TGTGCCAGCTCACTCAGGGGGAGTTACACTGAAGCTTTCTTT | CASSLRGSYTEAFF
TRBJ1-6 | - | once | TRBV2 | TGTGCCAGAGGACAGTTTCAATCACCCCTCCACTTT | CARGQFQSPLHF
TRBJ2-2 | TRBD2 | - | TRBV27 | TGTGCCAGCAGTCCGCGGGTTGGCGTTCGGGGGGGGAACACCGGGGAGCTGTTTTTT | CASSPRVGVRGGNTGELFF
TRBJ1-5 | - | - | TRBV28 | TGTGCCAGCTGGGGGGGGCAGGGAAGTCAGCCCCAGCATTTT | CASWGGQGSQPQHF
TRBJ2-7 | - | - | TRBV7-2 | TGTGCCAGCCGCCGAAAAAGTCGAGACGAGCAGTACTTC | CASRRKSRDEQYF
TRBJ2-3 | - | - | TRBV19 | TGTGCCACCCAAACCAGATGGGCCGTTGGGGATACGCAGTATTTT | CATQTRWAVGDTQYF
TRBJ2-1 | TRBD2 | - | TRBV5-4 | TGTGCCAGCAGCGCGGGACTAGCGCTATACAATGAGCAGTTCTTC | CASSAGLALYNEQFF
TRBJ1-1 | - | - | TRBV11-1 | TGTGCCAGCAGCTCGGAAGGGAACACTGAAGCTTTCTTT | CASSSEGNTEAFF
TRBJ1-2 | - | once | TRBV12-3/TRBV12-4 | TGTGCCAGCCGGGATTCTAACTATGGCTACACCTTC | CASRDSNYGYTF
TRBJ2-1 | TRBD2 | - | TRBV19 | TGTGCCAGTAGTCCCGGACTAGGTCGTGAGCAGTTCTTC | CASSPGLGREQFF
TRBJ2-3 | TRBD2 | - | TRBV9 | TGTGCCAGCAGCCCCCGGACTAGCGGGGATACGCAGTATTTT | CASSPRTSGDTQYF
TRBJ2-3 | - | - | TRBV19 | TGTGCCAGTATAGGCAGCACAGATACGCAGTATTTT | CASIGSTDTQYF
TRBJ2-1 | TRBD1 | - | TRBV29-1 | TGCAGCGTTGGTAACAGGGGGTCCTACAATGAGCAGTTCTTC | CSVGNRGSYNEQFF
TRBJ1-5 | - | - | TRBV5-6 | TGTGCCAGCAGCATAACAAGTAGCAATCAGCCCCAGCATTTT | CASSITSSNQPQHF
TRBJ1-2 | - | - | TRBV11-2 | TGTGCCAGCAGCCCAGGGACGGACTATGGCTACACCTTC | CASSPGTDYGYTF
TRBJ2-1 | TRBD2 | - | TRBV5-1 | TGCGCCAGCAGCTTATGGCGGGAGGGCCCCTACAATGAGCAGTTCTTC | CASSLWREGPYNEQFF
TRBJ2-1 | TRBD2 | - | TRBV12-3/TRBV12-4 | TGTGCCAGCAGTTTGACTAGCCTCAATGAGCAGTTCTTC | CASSLTSLNEQFF
TRBJ1-1 | - | - | TRBV7-8 | TGTGCCAGCAGGGGGAGCGGGGGGAACACTGAAGCTTTCTTT | CASRGSGGNTEAFF
TRBJ1-1 | TRBD1 | - | TRBV5-1 | TGCGCCAGCAACCTACAGGGGCTGAACACTGAAGCTTTCTTT | CASNLQGLNTEAFF
TRBJ2-7 | TRBD1 | - | TRBV4-1 | TGCGCCAGCAGCCAAGCCCTCGGAGGGACAGGGGCGTACGAGCAGTACTTC | CASSQALGGTGAYEQYF
TRBJ2-7 | TRBD2 | - | TRBV6-6 | TGTGCCAGCGGAAGCGGGGTTGCCGAGCAGTACTTC | CASGSGVAEQYF
TRBJ2-7 | TRBD2 | - | TRBV5-1 | TGCGCCAGCAAACTAGCGGGCGGGACCTACGAGCAGTACTTC | CASKLAGGTYEQYF
TRBJ1-5 | TRBD1 | - | TRBV5-1 | TGCGCCAGCAGCTTGGGTGACAGGGGGCCTGGCAATCAGCCCCAGCATTTT | CASSLGDRGPGNQPQHF
TRBJ1-6 | TRBD1 | - | TRBV6-5 | TGTGCCAGCCGGGACAGGTATTCACCCCTCCACTTT | CASRDRYSPLHF
TRBJ1-2 | - | once | TRBV2 | TGTGCCAGCAGTGGGATTAATGGCTACACCTTC | CASSGINGYTF
TRBJ2-1 | TRBD2 | - | TRBV9 | TGTGCCAGCAGCGTACAGGGAGGGAGAGGTGAGCAGTTCTTC | CASSVQGGRGEQFF
TRBJ1-2 | - | - | TRBV30 | TGTGCCTGGACAAGGACCTATGGCTACACCTTC | CAWTRTYGYTF
TRBJ2-3 | TRBD2 | - | TRBV5-6 | TGTGCCAGCAGCTGGGGAGCGGGAGGGTTAACAGATACGCAGTATTTT | CASSWGAGGLTDTQYF
TRBJ1-6 | - | once | TRBV2 | TGTGCCAGCTGGAGACAGGAGTATAATTCACCCCTCCACTTT | CASWRQEYNSPLHF
TRBJ2-1 | TRBD2 | once | TRBV4-1 | TGCGCCAGCACCCTAGCGGGACGGCGGGACAATGAGCAGTTCTTC | CASTLAGRRDNEQFF
TRBJ1-5 | - | - | TRBV2 | TGTGCCAGCAGTGATCGAGGGTTTGGGCCCCAGCATTTT | CASSDRGFGPQHF
TRBJ2-1 | TRBD2 | - | TRBV5-1 | TGCGCCAGCAGCCCTGGAGCAGCGGGAGGGGATGAGCAGTTCTTC | CASSPGAAGGDEQFF
TRBJ1-1 | - | - | TRBV18 | TGTGCCAGCTCACCCCAGACCATGAACACTGAAGCTTTCTTT | CASSPQTMNTEAFF
TRBJ1-1 | - | - | TRBV30 | TGTGCCTGGAGTGGGGCCTTGGGGACTGAAGCTTTCTTT | CAWSGALGTEAFF
TRBJ1-3 | - | - | TRBV6-6 | TGTGCCAGCAGTTACCAGGACTCTGGAAACACCATATATTTT | CASSYQDSGNTIYF
TRBJ2-4 | TRBD2 | - | TRBV30 | TGTGCCGGGACTAGCGGGATAAACCAAAACATTCAGTACTTC | CAGTSGINQNIQYF
TRBJ1-1 | - | medium-sized | TRBV9 | TGTGCCAGCAGAGGGGACACTGAAGCTTTCTTT | CASRGDTEAFF
TRBJ1-5 | - | - | TRBV12-5 | TGTGCTAGTGGTTGGGTAGGGGGGAATCAGCCCCAGCATTTT | CASGWVGGNQPQHF
TRBJ1-2 | - | - | TRBV30 | TGTGCCTGGAGTGTGGCAGGGGCGGCCTATGGCTACACCTTC | CAWSVAGAAYGYTF
TRBJ2-1 | - | - | TRBV9 | TGTGCCAGCAGGATGACTGGACAGATCAATGAGCAGTTCTTC | CASRMTGQINEQFF
TRBJ2-6 | - | - | TRBV30 | TGTGCCTGGAGTGAAAATCCTGGGGCCAACGTCCTGACTTTC | CAWSENPGANVLTF